Shown below are 27 T cell receptor beta chains from a single sample sequenced in a study of blood T cell repertoires in COVID-19. Produced via immunoSEQ multiplex PCR; TCRdb's table is partial and in-frame only. The table includes over 200,000 clones, approximately 90% detected once. The sample consisted of peripheral blood. These receptors came from a young man with COVID-19, enrolled during active disease.

This clone was seen a few times. The chain is built from TRBV30 and TRBJ1-1, with a tentative D call TRBD1 (6 bases). Germline-derived CDR1 and CDR2 are GTSNPN and SVGIG (reference sequence). V lost 0 bases and J 4 bases, leaving 21 bases between the germline ends. The CDR3 loop spans 17 amino acids. The CDR3 loop reads CAWSVFEGGGWGTEAFF. The CDR3 bases are TGTGCCTGGAGTGTATTTGAAGGGGGGGGCTGGGGCACTGAAGCTTTCTTT.

The genes are TRBV4-2 and TRBJ2-1; 8 nucleotides line up with TRBD1. In germline, CDR1 is LGHNA, CDR2 YNFKEQ. With V trimmed by 1 base and J by 7 bases, 12 bases remained unmatched. The CDR3 consists of 17 residues. CDR3 loop: CASSQVDPARGLNEQFF. Here the CDR3 DNA reads TGTGCCAGCAGCCAAGTAGATCCCGCCAGGGGGCTTAATGAGCAGTTCTTC.

The chain combines TRBV9 with TRBJ2-7; D is perhaps TRBD1 (5 bases). Germline lookup yields CDR1 SGDLS and CDR2 YYNGEE. This CDR3 is built from 13 residues. V gave up 4 bases and J gave up 5 bases, with 13 bases separating them. The CDR3 loop reads CASSQGGWNEQYF. As DNA, the CDR3 is TGTGCCAGCAGCCAGGGTGGCTGGAACGAGCAGTACTTC.

This rearrangement joins TRBV4-3 to TRBJ1-1; D possibly corresponds to TRBD1 (5 bases). The CDR3 is 13 amino acids. Germline assignment: CDR1 LGHNA and CDR2 YSLEER. V was pared by 4 bases and J by 1 base, with 7 bases between. This chain's CDR3 is CASSRDRNTEAFF. CDR3 bases: TGCGCCAGCAGCCGAGACAGGAACACTGAAGCTTTCTTT.

The V and J genes are TRBV7-2 and TRBJ1-5; 8 bases fit TRBD1. V gave up 5 bases and J gave up 1 base; unmatched junction bases: 7. Germline CDR1 and CDR2: SGHTA and FQGNSA. This CDR3 comprises 16 residues. CDR3 protein: CASSTRQGRSNQPQHF. DNA of the CDR3: TGTGCCAGCAGCACTCGACAGGGGAGAAGCAATCAGCCCCAGCATTTT.

The chain has TRBV5-4 and TRBJ2-7; weak D call: TRBD2 (6 bases). There are 13 residues in the CDR3. CDR1 is SGHNT, CDR2 YYREEE, per germline (reference sequence). V lost 2 bases to trimming and J lost 5 bases, with 11 bases between them. CDR3 sequence: CASSFTGTDEQYF. The CDR3 DNA follows: TGTGCCAGCAGCTTTACCGGGACTGACGAGCAGTACTTC.

This sequence joins TRBV6-2 or TRBV6-3 and TRBJ2-2; D may be TRBD2 (6 bases). CDR3 length: 16 amino acids. V shed 2 bases and J shed 5 bases, with 15 bases lying between them. Germline loops: CDR1 MNHEY, CDR2 SVGEGT. Here the CDR3 DNA reads TGTGCCAGCAGTTACGATCCGGGGGATTGGACCGGGGAGCTGTTTTTT. This translates into CASSYDPGDWTGELFF.

This rearrangement joins TRBV5-1 to TRBJ2-7; TRBD1 matches at 7 bases. With V trimmed by 2 bases and J by 6 bases, 8 bases remained unmatched. CDR1 SGHRS and CDR2 YFSETQ come from the germline V gene. The CDR3 has 14 residues. CDR3 loop: CASSFPGQTGEQYF. The CDR3 DNA sequence: TGCGCCAGCAGCTTCCCGGGACAGACTGGCGAGCAGTACTTC.

The genes are TRBV4-1 and TRBJ1-2; TRBD1 matches 11 bases. The CDR3 extends over 15 amino acids. Germline values: CDR1 MGHRA, CDR2 YSYEKL. Trimming at V came to 6 bases and at J to 7 bases, leaving 10 bases not matched to a gene. The CDR3 here is CASRPVGTGGLGYTF. Written as DNA, the CDR3 is TGCGCCAGCAGACCGGTAGGGACAGGGGGTCTTGGCTACACCTTC.

CDR3 bases: TGTGCCAGCAGCACCAAACCGACAGGGAGGAGCAATCAGCCCCAGCATTTT. This encodes CASSTKPTGRSNQPQHF. This chain joins TRBV11-2 and TRBJ1-5, with 7 bases lining up with TRBD1. The junction had 11 bases not matched to a gene; V was cut back by 5 bases and J by 1 base. The CDR3 consists of 17 residues. Germline CDR1 reads SGHAT; CDR2 reads FQNNGV.

This sequence joins TRBV12-3 or TRBV12-4 and TRBJ2-1, with TRBD1 matching over 8 bases. V dropped 6 bases and J dropped 7; count of bases not matched to a gene: 2. This CDR3 is built from 12 residues. CDR3 residues: CASRRTGNEQFF. CDR3 bases: TGTGCCAGCAGACGGACAGGGAATGAGCAGTTCTTC.

The J gene is TRBJ1-5, the V gene TRBV2; no reliable D call. The CDR3 is 15 amino acids. CDR1 SNHLY and CDR2 FYNNEI come from the germline V gene. V was clipped by 5 bases and J by 4 bases, with 15 bases between them. The CDR3 loop is CASSYRVLGNQPQHF. Here the CDR3 DNA reads TGTGCCAGCAGTTACCGGGTCCTCGGGAATCAGCCCCAGCATTTT.

This chain links TRBV5-8 with TRBJ2-5; 9 bases agree with TRBD1. Trimming cost V 5 bases and J 4 bases; bases outside gene matches: 9. Germline V lookup: CDR1 SGHTS, CDR2 YDEGEE. CDR3 length equals 15 residues. The CDR3 region has the DNA TGTGCCAGCAGTGCGGGACAGGGTCCCTTAGAGACCCAGTACTTC. Encoded protein: CASSAGQGPLETQYF.

The chain is built from TRBV18 and TRBJ1-3; no reliable D call. The germline CDR1 and CDR2 sequences are KGHSH and LQKENI. Trimming left V 3 bases short and J 2 bases short, with 8 bases between. This CDR3 contains 14 residues. For the CDR3, the DNA is TGTGCCAGCTCACCCGAGAGGGCTGGAAACACCATATATTTT. Amino acids: CASSPERAGNTIYF.

This clone was seen only once. CDR3 sequence reads: CASSQDQDRRSYGYTF. The CDR3 DNA reads TGTGCCAGCAGCCAAGATCAGGACAGGAGATCCTATGGCTACACCTTC. The chain recombines TRBV4-2 with TRBJ1-2; TRBD1 aligns across 7 bases. With 0 bases clipped from V and 4 bases from J, the junction kept 8 bases outside the gene matches. This CDR3 spans 16 amino acids. Germline V gene sequence: CDR1 LGHNA, CDR2 YNFKEQ.

This rearrangement joins TRBV6-1 to TRBJ1-2, with TRBD1 as a possible D gene (6 bases). The germline gives CDR1 MNHNS, CDR2 SASEGT. This CDR3 has 15 residues. The V end was cut by 3 bases, the J end by 4 bases, with 15 bases between. The CDR3 DNA follows: TGTGCCAGCAGTGACCACCTCGGACAGAGCTATGGCTACACCTTC. Protein sequence: CASSDHLGQSYGYTF.

V usage is TRBV10-3 and J usage is TRBJ2-1; 7 positions agree with TRBD2. V lost 3 bases, J lost 0 bases, and 11 bases stayed unmatched. The CDR3 is 18 amino acids. Germline V gene sequence: CDR1 ENHRY, CDR2 SYGVKD. CDR3 DNA: TGTGCCATCAGTGACCTCATAGCGGGTCCGAGCTCCTACAATGAGCAGTTCTTC. This gives the protein CAISDLIAGPSSYNEQFF.

V is TRBV9 and J is TRBJ1-6; 7 nucleotides align to TRBD1. The CDR3 is made up of 16 amino acids. CDR1 SGDLS and CDR2 YYNGEE come from the germline V gene. V dropped 3 bases and J dropped 2; count of bases not matched to a gene: 5. For the CDR3, the DNA is TGTGCCAGCAGCGCCTACAGGGGCGCCTATAATTCACCCCTCCACTTT. Protein product: CASSAYRGAYNSPLHF.

This chain joins TRBV24-1 and TRBJ2-3; the match to TRBD1 covers 8 bases. This CDR3 spans 16 amino acids. The trim removed 0 bases at V and 1 base at J, leaving 2 bases unmatched. Germline CDR1 KGHDR, CDR2 SFDVKD. DNA for the CDR3: TGTGCCACCAGTGATTTGGCGACAGGGGGCACAGATACGCAGTATTTT. It specifies CATSDLATGGTDTQYF.

CDR3 nucleotide sequence: TGTGCCACCAGCAGACCCACCCGACAAGGCTACGAGCAGTACTTC. As protein: CATSRPTRQGYEQYF. V and J are TRBV15 and TRBJ2-7; D remains ambiguous. Deletions cut 2 bases from V and 3 bases from J, with 14 bases between. Germline CDR1 and CDR2: LNHNV and YYDKDF (reference sequence). CDR3 length: 15 residues.

The chain recombines TRBV29-1 with TRBJ1-1; the D gene is possibly TRBD1 (5 bases). The CDR3 totals 13 residues. Trimming removed 1 base from V and 3 bases from J, with 9 bases in between. CDR1 is SQVTM and CDR2 is ANQGSEA in the germline V gene. CDR3 protein: CSVEARQYTEAFF. The CDR3 DNA sequence: TGCAGCGTTGAAGCTCGACAGTACACTGAAGCTTTCTTT.

The V call is TRBV7-8, the J call TRBJ1-2; possibly TRBD1 for D (6 bases). Germline V lookup: CDR1 SGHVS, CDR2 FQNEAQ. V was trimmed by 8 bases and J by 3 bases, leaving 10 bases between them. The CDR3 sequence is 12 residues long. CDR3 region: CASSTGHYGYTF. The CDR3 nucleotides read TGTGCCAGCTCGACAGGACACTATGGCTACACCTTC.

This sequence joins TRBV2 and TRBJ2-3, with 7 bases aligning to TRBD2. V shed 11 bases, J shed 7 bases, and the junction held 12 bases outside the gene matches. The CDR3 length is 13 residues. Germline CDR1 reads SNHLY; CDR2 reads FYNNEI. The CDR3 reads CAGHQGGIYTQYF. The CDR3 DNA is TGTGCCGGCCACCAGGGAGGGATATATACGCAGTATTTT. Full variable domain (missing parts from reference TRBV2 and TRBJ2-3): EPEVTQTPSHQVTQMGQEVILRCVPISNHLYFYWYRQILGQKVEFLVSFYNNEISEKSEIFDDQFSVERPDGSNFTLKIRSTKLEDSAMYFCAGHQGGIYTQYFGPGTRLTVL.

The chain is built from TRBV4-1 and TRBJ2-1; 7 bases are shared with TRBD2. The J segment lost 0 bases and the V segment lost 2 bases, leaving 7 bases of the junction unmatched. CDR3 length equals 17 residues. Germline V gives CDR1 MGHRA, CDR2 YSYEKL. CDR3 sequence: CASSQFYSGRSYNEQFF. In DNA form, the CDR3 reads TGCGCCAGCAGCCAATTTTATAGCGGGCGCTCCTACAATGAGCAGTTCTTC.

CDR3 nucleotide sequence: TGTGCCAGCAGGAGGTCCACAGGGGATACTGGCTACACCTTC. Protein: CASRRSTGDTGYTF. The rearrangement links TRBV7-8 to TRBJ1-2, with 7 bases aligning to TRBD1. Germline CDR1 and CDR2: SGHVS and FQNEAQ. The CDR3 covers 14 residues. The ends lost 6 bases at V and 7 bases at J; junction bases unmatched: 11.

This rearrangement joins TRBV18 to TRBJ2-1, with TRBD2 matching over 13 bases. The CDR3 is 17 amino acids. Trimming at V came to 6 bases and at J to 6 bases, leaving 11 bases not matched to a gene. CDR1 and CDR2 (germline): KGHSH, LQKENI. This CDR3 reads CASSRARTSGSSNEQFF. The CDR3 DNA follows: TGTGCCAGCTCCCGTGCCCGGACTAGCGGGAGTAGCAATGAGCAGTTCTTC.

The V call is TRBV4-3, the J call TRBJ2-6; 10 bases map to TRBD1. Germline V gives CDR1 LGHNA, CDR2 YSLEER. V gave up 1 base and J gave up 0 bases; unmatched junction bases: 0. This CDR3 spans 17 amino acids. The CDR3 sequence: CASSQGTGGSGANVLTF. The CDR3 DNA reads as TGCGCCAGCAGCCAAGGGACAGGGGGCTCTGGGGCCAACGTCCTGACTTTC.